Below, one T cell receptor (beta chain) is given with its context. Its target is unknown. Some clones are missing from TCRdb's copy, which holds only in-frame ones; the method was immunoSEQ multiplex PCR. This table has tens of thousands of clones, about 88% appearing once. This CDR3 comprises 14 residues. The V and J ends lost 0 bases and 1 base respectively, with 3 bases between them. CDR1 is KGHSH, CDR2 LQKENI, per germline. This sample was taken from a study of OX40 agonist ivuxolimab in advanced cancers. Study results and caveats: The work left the antigen specificity of expanded peripheral T cells undetermined.

The input for sequencing was CD4+ or CD8+ T cells sorted from blood, taken in a trial of the OX40 agonist ivuxolimab. The J gene is TRBJ2-2, the V gene TRBV18; unclear D gene. This receptor was obtained from an adult with an advanced solid tumor such as melanoma, head and neck, liver or kidney cancer. The CDR3, as DNA: TGTGCCAGCTCACCACCAGGGAACACCGGGGAGCTGTTTTTT. It encodes CASSPPGNTGELFF. The whole variable domain, remainder taken from reference TRBV18 and TRBJ2-2, is NAGVMQNPRHLVRRRGQEARLRCSPMKGHSHVYWYRQLPEEGLKFMVYLQKENIIDESGMPKERFSAEFPKEGPSILRIQQVVRGDSAAYFCASSPPGNTGELFFGEGSRLTVL.